The 17 T cell receptor beta chains below come from one sample, sequenced in a study of T-cell reconstitution after alpha-beta-depleted transplantation in children. Unique molecular identifiers were used in preparing the TCRbeta library. MiXCR, applied by TCRdb to the PCR reads, yields one record per CDR3 protein. The sample lists hundreds of thousands of distinct CDR3 sequences, 6.5% to 10% occurring once. Sample: PBMCs, mostly from graft donor cells, taken 180 days after TCRalphabeta/CD19-depleted stem cell transplant. These receptors all stem from a male patient between 5 and 17 years old who had a stem cell transplant for acute lymphoblastic leukemia, so the T cells may come from the graft donor.

This clonotype was recorded many times. The chain is built from TRBV6-2 or TRBV6-3 and TRBJ2-7, with D hard to call. The germline CDR1 and CDR2 sequences are MNHEY and SVGEGT. The CDR3 loop spans 13 amino acids. V was clipped by 2 bases and J by 1 base, with 6 bases between them. The CDR3: CASSYHASYEQYF. The DNA of the CDR3 is TGTGCCAGCAGTTACCACGCGTCCTACGAGCAGTACTTC.

The sample holds many counts of this clonotype. The rearrangement uses TRBV6-2 or TRBV6-3 and TRBJ1-5, with D uncertain. In germline, CDR1 is MNHEY, CDR2 SVGEGT. V lost 2 bases and J lost 2, with 13 bases in between. The CDR3 runs 16 residues. The CDR3 DNA follows: TGTGCCAGCAGTTACGGAGGGAGGGTCGGCAATCAGCCCCAGCATTTT. Translation: CASSYGGRVGNQPQHF.

In this sample, this clonotype turned up many times. This rearrangement joins TRBV6-1 to TRBJ1-2; D is perhaps TRBD1 (6 bases). The CDR3 totals 14 residues. Germline CDR1 and CDR2: MNHNS and SASEGT. The V and J ends lost 3 bases and 0 bases respectively, with 8 bases between them. CDR3 loop: CASSEDRSNYGYTF. CDR3 DNA sequence: TGTGCCAGCAGTGAGGACAGATCTAACTATGGCTACACCTTC.

This clonotype was seen many times. This chain links TRBV9 with TRBJ2-3; D gene ambiguous. In germline, CDR1 is SGDLS, CDR2 YYNGEE. This CDR3 spans 16 amino acids. V lost 4 bases and J lost 5, with 20 bases in between. CDR3 loop: CASSIVATSGEDTQYF. Written as DNA, the CDR3 is TGTGCCAGCAGCATCGTAGCTACCTCGGGCGAAGATACGCAGTATTTT.

A word on this clonotype: A much larger clone differs from this one at a single base, so this may be a read error. The rearrangement joins TRBV4-3 to TRBJ2-7; no firm D call. CDR3 size: 14 residues. Germline V gene data show CDR1 as LGHNA and CDR2 as YSLEER. The germline V and J ends were trimmed by 3 bases and 0 bases, with 9 bases remaining between them. This chain's CDR3 is CASSHGRVSYEQYF. DNA for the CDR3: TGCGCCAGCAGCCATGGACGGGTCTCCTACGAGCAGTACTTC.

In the case of this clonotype: With a much larger clone just one base away, this may be a read error. The rearrangement uses TRBV6-1 and TRBJ2-7; D unresolved. The CDR3 sequence is 15 residues long. Germline V CDR1 and CDR2: MNHNS, SASEGT. CDR3 in amino acids: CAGSEPADLAYEQYF. CDR3 nucleotides: TGTGCCGGCAGTGAACCCGCGGATCTTGCCTACGAGCAGTACTTC.

This clonotype was counted ten times or more. The rearrangement links TRBV24-1 to TRBJ2-5, with D possibly TRBD1 on 6 matching bases. V shed 3 bases and J shed 2 bases, with 12 bases lying between them. CDR3 length: 15 residues. The germline CDR1 and CDR2 sequences are KGHDR and SFDVKD. The chain's CDR3 is CATSDPRGIQETQYF. Here the CDR3 DNA reads TGTGCCACCAGTGATCCGAGGGGGATTCAAGAGACCCAGTACTTC.

In this sample, this clonotype turned up many times. This sequence joins TRBV11-2 and TRBJ2-1; D not resolved. CDR3 length: 17 amino acids. CDR1 is SGHAT and CDR2 is FQNNGV in the germline V gene. The V end lost 5 bases, the J end lost 7 bases, and 24 bases lay between the germline ends. In DNA, the CDR3 is TGTGCCAGCAGCATCTACCCGGGCGCCCTGGGTTGGAATGAGCAGTTCTTC. Translating gives CASSIYPGALGWNEQFF.

Concerning this clonotype: This may arise from a read error, as a much more abundant clone is one base away. The chain uses TRBV6-5 and TRBJ1-3, with D possibly matching TRBD1 (6 bases). The CDR3 totals 16 residues. Germline loops: CDR1 MNHEY, CDR2 SVGAGI. Here the CDR3 reads CASSYSTTGTGNTKYF. The CDR3 region has the DNA TGTGCCAGCAGTTACTCGACCACAGGGACTGGAAACACCAAATATTTT.

The chain combines TRBV12-3 or TRBV12-4 with TRBJ2-2; 7 bases are a match to TRBD2. The CDR3 runs 17 residues. V gave up 0 bases and J gave up 3 bases; unmatched junction bases: 7. The CDR3 DNA follows: TGTGCCAGCAGTTTAGCGCTAGGACTAGAGGACACCGGGGAGCTGTTTTTT. It codes for CASSLALGLEDTGELFF.

The J gene is TRBJ2-7, the V gene TRBV18; TRBD1 aligns across 8 bases. V trimming: 4 bases; J trimming: 2 bases; junction bases outside the gene matches: 7. From germline, CDR1 is KGHSH and CDR2 LQKENI. The CDR3 runs 15 residues. The CDR3 bases are TGTGCCAGCTCACTCGGACAGGGACGAACCTACGAGCAGTACTTC. Its protein is CASSLGQGRTYEQYF.

This clonotype has at least ten counts. The chain couples TRBV3-1 to TRBJ2-3, with TRBD2 identical over 11 bases. The length of the CDR3 is 16 residues. From germline, CDR1 is LGHDT and CDR2 YNNKEL (reference sequence). Trimming at V came to 6 bases and at J to 3 bases, leaving 8 bases not matched to a gene. The CDR3 reads CASSYTSGRKTDTQYF. DNA for the CDR3: TGTGCCAGCAGTTATACTAGCGGGAGAAAAACAGATACGCAGTATTTT.

At least ten counts were recorded for this clonotype. The chain combines TRBV9 with TRBJ1-2; 7 nucleotides agree with TRBD1. Trimming took 3 bases from V and 8 from J; bases not matched to a gene: 7. This CDR3 has 13 residues. The germline CDR1 and CDR2 sequences are SGDLS and YYNGEE. CDR3 DNA: TGTGCCAGCAGCGAGACAGGGACGTGGGGCTACACCTTC. Protein sequence: CASSETGTWGYTF.

This clonotype came up many times. This chain uses TRBV5-1 with TRBJ2-6; D ambiguous. The germline V and J ends were trimmed by 2 bases and 1 base, with 13 bases remaining between them. The V gene's germline CDR1 is SGHRS and CDR2 YFSETQ. This CDR3 comprises 17 residues. The CDR3 DNA follows: TGCGCCAGCAGCTTAAGGGTTTGGGCTTCTGGGGCCAACGTCCTGACTTTC. This encodes CASSLRVWASGANVLTF.

In this sample, this clonotype turned up many times. This chain links TRBV2 with TRBJ2-1; D remains unclear. Trimming left V 4 bases short and J 7 bases short, with 8 bases between. This CDR3 contains 12 residues. Germline assignment: CDR1 SNHLY and CDR2 FYNNEI. CDR3 protein: CASSVRKNEQFF. CDR3 in DNA: TGTGCCAGCAGTGTAAGGAAGAATGAGCAGTTCTTC.

This clonotype was found many times. J is TRBJ1-4 and V is TRBV4-3; D not resolved. The CDR3 spans 14 residues. Trimming left V 2 bases short and J 0 bases short, with 4 bases between. Looked up from germline, CDR1 is LGHNA and CDR2 is YSLEER. The CDR3 loop reads CASSQSATNEKLFF. CDR3 DNA: TGCGCCAGCAGCCAAAGTGCAACTAATGAAAAACTGTTTTTT.

This clonotype was counted at least ten times. This chain joins TRBV6-5 and TRBJ2-7; TRBD2 matches at 9 bases. With V trimmed by 2 bases and J by 5 bases, 4 bases remained unmatched. This CDR3 has 14 amino acids. Germline-derived CDR1 and CDR2 are MNHEY and SVGAGI. CDR3 residues: CASSYSGTSNEQYF. The CDR3 bases are TGTGCCAGCAGTTACAGCGGGACTAGCAACGAGCAGTACTTC.